These 32 T cell receptor beta chains share one sample of origin, sequenced in a study of spatial heterogeneity in lung cancer. Specified time point: sample taken at primary tumor resection. Whole RNA obtained from tumor, nontumor lung or frozen PBMC underwent sequencing without sorting. TCRdb called the 5' RACE reads again in MiXCR, with one record for every CDR3 protein. The sample lists tens of thousands of distinct CDR3 sequences, roughly 12% occurring once. Sample: PBMCs, taken at surgery. All receptors derive from a male donor with early-stage non-small cell lung cancer.

This clonotype was picked up a small number of times. The V call is TRBV6-4, the J call TRBJ2-3; perhaps TRBD2 as D (5 bases). Germline-derived CDR1 and CDR2 are MRHNA and SNTAGT. V lost 5 bases and J lost 1, with 16 bases in between. The CDR3 covers 16 residues. The CDR3 nucleotides are TGTGCCAGCAGTACTCACGACGGGAAATGCACAGATACGCAGTATTTT. This encodes CASSTHDGKCTDTQYF.

V gene TRBV20-1 combines with J gene TRBJ2-5; TRBD1 might be the D (5 bases). The CDR3 runs 13 residues. Germline V CDR1 and CDR2: DFQATT, SNEGSKA (reference sequence). For the CDR3, the DNA is TGCAGCGTTTCACCGACAGCGAAAGAGACCCAGTACTTC. Protein product: CSVSPTAKETQYF.

This clonotype was seen more than once but under ten times. V is TRBV27 and J is TRBJ2-1; no clear D gene. The CDR3 has 10 residues. Germline V gene lookup returns CDR1 MNHEY and CDR2 SMNVEV (reference sequence). The V and J ends lost 8 bases and 4 bases respectively, with 3 bases between them. CDR3 region: CASGYNEQFF. CDR3 sequence (DNA): TGTGCCAGCGGGTACAATGAGCAGTTCTTC.

The chain is built from TRBV12-3 or TRBV12-4 and TRBJ2-7, with D perhaps matching TRBD2 (5 bases). V was shortened by 7 bases and J by 2 bases, with 18 bases between the two germline ends. The CDR3 is made up of 15 amino acids. The CDR3 DNA follows: TGTGCCAGCACTAAGAGGGCACCACGACCCTACGAGCAGTACTTC. It translates to CASTKRAPRPYEQYF.

This clonotype was found a few times. The V and J genes are TRBV20-1 and TRBJ1-2; D remains ambiguous. Germline V gene data show CDR1 as DFQATT and CDR2 as SNEGSKA (reference sequence). This CDR3 comprises 13 residues. Between the trimmed V and J ends, which lost 3 bases and 4 bases, there was a span of 12 bases. As DNA, the CDR3 is TGCAGTGCTAGTATTGTCGGTGGCTATGGCTACACCTTC. Translation gives CSASIVGGYGYTF.

This chain uses TRBV12-3 or TRBV12-4 with TRBJ1-1; D is perhaps TRBD1 (6 bases). Trimming took off 3 bases at V and 4 bases at J, with 18 bases between the two ends. The CDR3 covers 16 residues. CDR3 sequence reads: CASSFFAGGVCTEAFF. The CDR3, as DNA: TGTGCCAGCAGTTTTTTCGCTGGGGGCGTGTGCACTGAAGCTTTCTTT.

This clonotype was picked up a small number of times. The chain is built from TRBV4-3 and TRBJ1-4; 7 bases map to TRBD1. With V trimmed by 0 bases and J by 8 bases, 6 bases remained unmatched. The CDR3 spans 15 residues. Germline V lookup: CDR1 LGHNA, CDR2 YSLEER. The CDR3 sequence is CASSQEYRGFEKLFF. In DNA form, the CDR3 reads TGCGCCAGCAGCCAAGAGTACAGGGGCTTCGAAAAACTGTTTTTT.

The chain carries TRBV2 and TRBJ2-7; D is ambiguous. This CDR3 is 12 amino acids long. Trimming cost V 4 bases and J 3 bases, with 7 bases left between them. Germline CDR1 SNHLY, CDR2 FYNNEI. The CDR3 spells CASSGSFYEQYF. CDR3 nucleotide sequence: TGTGCCAGCAGTGGTTCGTTCTACGAGCAGTACTTC.

This clonotype was recorded a few times. This chain joins TRBV12-3 or TRBV12-4 and TRBJ1-2; no reliable D call. The CDR3 consists of 14 residues. Deletions cut 6 bases from V and 7 bases from J, with 18 bases between. CDR3 region: CASRPRFSSPGYTF. CDR3 coding DNA: TGTGCCAGCAGGCCCCGTTTCAGCTCACCTGGCTACACCTTC.

Notes on this clonotype: This may stem from a read error, because a much larger clone lies one nucleotide away. V is TRBV5-1 and J is TRBJ2-5; 7 nucleotides align to TRBD1. After removal of 4 bases from V and 4 bases from J, the junction contained 7 bases not matched to a gene. The CDR3 has 14 residues. Germline assignment: CDR1 SGHRS and CDR2 YFSETQ. CDR3 amino acids: CASSLGTAPETQYF. The CDR3 DNA is TGCGCCAGCAGCCTCGGGACAGCCCCAGAGACCCAGTACTTC.

The chain couples TRBV5-1 to TRBJ2-3; 8 bases agree with TRBD2. Germline assignment: CDR1 SGHRS and CDR2 YFSETQ. The CDR3 is made up of 16 amino acids. With 0 bases clipped from V and 2 bases from J, the junction kept 5 bases outside the gene matches. CDR3 sequence: CASSLATSDFTDTQYF. CDR3 DNA sequence: TGCGCCAGCAGCTTGGCGACTAGCGACTTCACAGATACGCAGTATTTT. Looking up the rest from reference TRBV5-1 and TRBJ2-3 gives the full variable domain: KAGVTQTPRYLIKTRGQQVTLSCSPISGHRSVSWYQQTPGQGLQFLFEYFSETQRNKGNFPGRFSGRQFSNSRSEMNVSTLELGDSALYLCASSLATSDFTDTQYFGPGTRLTVL.

The chain combines TRBV30 with TRBJ2-1; D may be TRBD2 (6 bases). The germline V and J ends were trimmed by 4 bases and 11 bases, with 24 bases remaining between them. Germline V CDR1 and CDR2: GTSNPN, SVGIG (reference sequence). The CDR3 extends over 15 amino acids. The CDR3 sequence is CAWNILAGTWNKQFF. The CDR3, as DNA: TGTGCCTGGAATATTCTGGCGGGAACTTGGAATAAGCAGTTCTTC.

This clonotype appeared many times. The chain joins TRBV20-1 to TRBJ2-1, with D possibly matching TRBD1 (6 bases). The CDR3 contains 13 residues. Germline V gene sequence: CDR1 DFQATT, CDR2 SNEGSKA (reference sequence). Trimming took 3 bases from V and 6 from J, leaving 12 bases between them. The CDR3 DNA reads TGCAGTGCTAGTGACAGGCCGAGCAATGAGCAGTTCTTC. Translating it yields CSASDRPSNEQFF.

The gene calls are TRBV5-1 and TRBJ2-5; a possible D gene is TRBD2 (6 bases). V was cut by 4 bases and J by 5 bases, with 12 bases left in between. CDR1 and CDR2 (germline): SGHRS, YFSETQ. This CDR3 region has 13 residues. CDR3 in DNA: TGCGCCAGCAGCCAGTTCGGAGGGGAGACCCAGTACTTC. Residues: CASSQFGGETQYF.

The CDR3 sequence: CATSRDRQGDTQYF. CDR3 in DNA: TGTGCCACCAGCAGAGATCGCCAGGGAGATACGCAGTATTTT. The genes are TRBV15 and TRBJ2-3; TRBD1 might be the D (5 bases). The CDR3 consists of 14 residues. Germline loops: CDR1 LNHNV, CDR2 YYDKDF (reference sequence). Trimming took off 0 bases at V and 5 bases at J, with 9 bases between the two ends.

The CDR3 loop reads CASSTGQGVPETQYF. The CDR3 DNA sequence: TGTGCCAGCAGCACCGGACAGGGAGTCCCGGAGACCCAGTACTTC. This chain connects TRBV5-4 to TRBJ2-5; 8 nucleotides match TRBD1. This CDR3 region has 15 residues. Germline V gives CDR1 SGHNT, CDR2 YYREEE (reference sequence). The J segment lost 5 bases and the V segment lost 4 bases, leaving 10 bases of the junction unmatched.

This clonotype was counted many times. The V gene is TRBV7-2, the J gene TRBJ2-7, with D possibly being TRBD1 or TRBD2 (5 bases each). This CDR3 has 16 amino acids. Deletions cut 5 bases from V and 2 bases from J, with 19 bases between. The germline CDR1 and CDR2 sequences are SGHTA and FQGNSA. Here the CDR3 reads CASSPLGVFSAYEQYF. DNA for the CDR3: TGTGCCAGCAGCCCCTTGGGGGTCTTCTCCGCCTACGAGCAGTACTTC.

This chain links TRBV6-5 with TRBJ1-6; no definite D call. The CDR3 is 15 residues long. V dropped 0 bases and J dropped 6 bases, with 9 bases sitting between them. The germline V gene has CDR1 MNHEY and CDR2 SVGAGI. The CDR3 reads CASSYSDGSNSPLHF. The CDR3 region has the DNA TGTGCCAGCAGTTACTCGGACGGGAGTAATTCACCCCTCCACTTT.

This sequence joins TRBV5-6 and TRBJ1-2; tentatively, D is TRBD1 (6 bases). Trimming took 4 bases from V and 5 from J, leaving 12 bases between them. Germline-derived CDR1 and CDR2 are SGHDT and YYEEEE. This CDR3 is built from 13 residues. The CDR3 sequence is CASSPNRVYGYTF. The CDR3 DNA is TGTGCCAGCAGCCCCAACAGGGTTTATGGCTACACCTTC. The whole variable domain, filled in from reference TRBV5-6 and TRBJ1-2, reads DAGVTQSPTHLIKTRGQQVTLRCSPKSGHDTVSWYQQALGQGPQFIFQYYEEEERQRGNFPDRFSGHQFPNYSSELNVNALLLGDSALYLCASSPNRVYGYTFGSGTRLTVV.

This clonotype has a handful of counts. V gene TRBV5-1 combines with J gene TRBJ1-4; D possibly corresponds to TRBD1 (6 bases). The CDR3 has 17 amino acids. V was shortened by 4 bases and J by 0 bases, with 16 bases between the two germline ends. Germline CDR1 and CDR2: SGHRS and YFSETQ. The CDR3, as DNA: TGCGCCAGCAGCCGAACCGGACAGACTGCAACTAATGAAAAACTGTTTTTT. Protein sequence: CASSRTGQTATNEKLFF.

The count of this clonotype is one. The chain is built from TRBV9 and TRBJ1-1; D is possibly TRBD1 (6 bases). In germline, CDR1 is SGDLS, CDR2 YYNGEE. The V end lost 4 bases, the J end lost 3 bases, and 19 bases lay between the germline ends. This CDR3 contains 16 residues. This chain's CDR3 is CASSKTGSSRDTEAFF. Written as DNA, the CDR3 is TGTGCCAGCAGCAAAACAGGGTCCTCCCGCGACACTGAAGCTTTCTTT.

A few counts support this clonotype. The V call is TRBV12-3 or TRBV12-4, the J call TRBJ2-7; the D gene could be TRBD1 or TRBD2 (6 bases each). CDR3 size: 14 residues. Trimming left V 8 bases short and J 5 bases short, with 19 bases between. The CDR3 protein is CASRTVGGGHEQYF. The CDR3 DNA reads as TGTGCCAGCCGGACAGTAGGTGGAGGGCACGAGCAGTACTTC.

This clonotype was seen repeatedly, ten times or more. The chain employs TRBV10-2 and TRBJ2-3; D uncertain. The CDR3 consists of 15 residues. The V end lost 4 bases, the J end lost 0 bases, and 11 bases lay between the germline ends. Germline V lookup: CDR1 WSHSY, CDR2 SAAADI. CDR3: CASSAWSASTDTQYF. The CDR3 DNA reads as TGCGCCAGCAGTGCTTGGTCAGCTAGCACAGATACGCAGTATTTT.

This rearrangement joins TRBV5-6 to TRBJ2-5; possibly TRBD2 for D (5 bases). This CDR3 has 12 amino acids. The V gene lost 10 bases and the J gene lost 0 bases, with 10 bases spanning the gap. Germline CDR1 is SGHDT and CDR2 is YYEEEE. CDR3 residues: CAGGLYQETQYF. The CDR3 nucleotides are TGTGCCGGAGGTTTGTACCAAGAGACCCAGTACTTC.

This clonotype turned up a few times. The gene calls are TRBV7-9 and TRBJ2-1; TRBD2 agrees at 13 bases. This CDR3 region has 16 residues. J gave up 8 bases and V 5 bases, and 9 bases lay outside the gene matches. CDR1 is SEHNR, CDR2 FQNEAQ, per germline (reference sequence). For the CDR3, the DNA is TGTGCCAGCAGCCCCCGGACTAGCGGGGGTCTCTATGAGCAGTTCTTC. Residues: CASSPRTSGGLYEQFF.

About this clonotype: The DNA is omitted, as the CDR3 cannot be located on it reliably, and the CDR3 follows TCRdb's listing. J is TRBJ1-5 and V is TRBV10-2. The CDR3 has 14 residues if both end residues are counted. Germline V gives CDR1 WSHSY, CDR2 SAAADI. This CDR3 is CASSFGPGNQPQHF.

This clonotype was detected only a few times. CDR3 sequence: CASSQGRDSLYEQYF. CDR3 bases: TGCGCCAGCAGCCAGGGTCGGGACAGCCTTTACGAGCAGTACTTC. This sequence joins TRBV4-3 and TRBJ2-7, with 7 nucleotides matching TRBD1. Germline V gives CDR1 LGHNA, CDR2 YSLEER. The CDR3 has 15 amino acids. V lost 3 bases and J lost 4; bases outside the gene matches: 9.

This clonotype has a handful of counts. The CDR3 DNA is TGCGCCAGCAGCCAAGAAGGGGGGTCCGGGGAGACCCAGTACTTC. Its translation is CASSQEGGSGETQYF. The chain combines TRBV4-1 with TRBJ2-5, with D possibly being TRBD1 or TRBD2 (6 bases each). This CDR3 spans 15 amino acids. The V gene's germline CDR1 is MGHRA and CDR2 YSYEKL. The V end was cut by 0 bases, the J end by 5 bases, with 13 bases between.

This clonotype occurred a few times. The chain couples TRBV6-1 to TRBJ2-1, with D possibly being TRBD2 (6 bases). The CDR3 is 15 amino acids. Germline CDR1 and CDR2: MNHNS and SASEGT. Trimming cost V 4 bases and J 3 bases, with 13 bases left between them. This chain's CDR3 is CASSARREFYNEQFF. CDR3 nucleotide sequence: TGTGCCAGCAGTGCGCGTCGGGAGTTCTACAATGAGCAGTTCTTC.

This clonotype was observed a few times. The CDR3 nucleotides read TGTGCCAGCAGCTTGGGAAGGGGGCGTGAGCAGTACTTC. Its translation: CASSLGRGREQYF. The chain links TRBV7-3 to TRBJ2-7; TRBD1 matches 7 bases. Germline V gene data show CDR1 as SGHTA and CDR2 as FQGTGA. V trimming: 3 bases; J trimming: 7 bases; junction bases outside the gene matches: 6. The CDR3 length is 13 residues.

The chain links TRBV7-8 to TRBJ2-3; no firm D call. The CDR3 runs to 14 residues. The V gene's germline CDR1 is SGHVS and CDR2 FQNEAQ. V was pared by 1 base and J by 5 bases, with 10 bases between. This chain's CDR3 is CASSLGSGVDTQYF. The CDR3 bases are TGTGCCAGCAGCTTAGGGAGTGGGGTAGATACGCAGTATTTT.

There are a few counts of this clonotype. V is TRBV5-1 and J is TRBJ2-3; D perhaps matches TRBD1 (6 bases). The CDR3 loop spans 15 amino acids. Germline V gene data show CDR1 as SGHRS and CDR2 as YFSETQ. V gave up 0 bases and J gave up 0 bases, with 8 bases separating them. The CDR3 loop reads CASSLARGSTDTQYF. The DNA of the CDR3 is TGCGCCAGCAGCTTGGCCAGGGGAAGCACAGATACGCAGTATTTT.